These 6 T cell receptor beta chains share one sample of origin, sequenced in a study of cytomegalovirus exposure and HLA in healthy donors. In the PCR, 60 Vbeta and 13 Jbeta primers were used. The data were produced by immunoSEQ multiplex PCR, yet TCRdb's version contains in-frame clones alone and is incomplete. The listing records 170,000 or so clones. What was sequenced was PBMCs. These receptors all stem from a man younger than 40 in good health and CMV-seronegative.

The chain uses TRBV6-5 and TRBJ1-2; D ambiguous. Germline CDR1 reads MNHEY; CDR2 reads SVGAGI. Between the trimmed V and J ends, which lost 5 bases and 2 bases, there was a span of 9 bases. The length of the CDR3 is 13 residues. CDR3 sequence (DNA): TGTGCCAGCAGTGTCTTCGGGAACTATGGCTACACCTTC. Translating gives CASSVFGNYGYTF.

The chain recombines TRBV5-4 with TRBJ1-1, with 7 bases matching TRBD1. The V gene's germline CDR1 is SGHNT and CDR2 YYREEE (reference sequence). V shed 1 base and J 6 bases; nucleotides not matched to a gene: 3. The CDR3 extends over 13 amino acids. The CDR3 loop reads CASSLTGVAEAFF. In nucleotides, the CDR3 is TGTGCCAGCAGCTTGACAGGGGTCGCTGAAGCTTTCTTT.

The J gene is TRBJ2-3, the V gene TRBV5-1; D is uncertain. Trimming left V 1 base short and J 0 bases short, with 9 bases between. Germline values: CDR1 SGHRS, CDR2 YFSETQ. This CDR3 has 15 residues. CDR3 sequence reads: CASSLTDPSTDTQYF. The CDR3 coding sequence is TGCGCCAGCAGCTTGACAGACCCTAGCACAGATACGCAGTATTTT.

CDR3 region: CASSRSAREWRTQYF. The CDR3 nucleotides are TGTGCCAGCAGCCGATCGGCCCGGGAGTGGCGTACGCAGTATTTT. This rearrangement joins TRBV7-8 to TRBJ2-3, with TRBD2 as a possible D gene (6 bases). CDR1 is SGHVS, CDR2 FQNEAQ, per germline. The CDR3 sequence is 15 residues long. V lost 5 bases, J lost 8 bases, and 20 bases lay in between.

This chain connects TRBV7-9 to TRBJ1-1; 12 bases align to TRBD1. Looked up from germline, CDR1 is SEHNR and CDR2 is FQNEAQ (reference sequence). The CDR3 is made up of 16 amino acids. Trimming at V came to 5 bases and at J to 4 bases, leaving 8 bases not matched to a gene. The CDR3 loop is CASSRDRGPLGTEAFF. The CDR3 coding sequence is TGTGCCAGCAGCCGGGACAGGGGGCCCCTGGGCACTGAAGCTTTCTTT.

The chain carries TRBV18 and TRBJ2-5; 11 nucleotides agree with TRBD2. The CDR3 contains 14 residues. Looked up from germline, CDR1 is KGHSH and CDR2 is LQKENI. V shed 5 bases, J shed 2 bases, and the junction held 1 base outside the gene matches. The CDR3 nucleotides are TGTGCCAGCTCAGTAGCGGGAGGGCAAGAGACCCAGTACTTC. This codes for CASSVAGGQETQYF.